What follows are 32 T cell receptor beta chains derived from one specimen sequenced in a study of blood T cell repertoires in COVID-19. Using immunoSEQ multiplex PCR, the repertoire was profiled, and TCRdb retains in-frame clones only, with some absent. The sample yields some 220,000 clones, around 80% seen once. Sequenced: peripheral blood. The receptors come from an elderly woman with active or convalescent COVID-19.

CDR3 in amino acids: CASSKTGGTEAFF. The CDR3 nucleotides are TGTGCCAGCAGCAAAACGGGAGGGACTGAAGCTTTCTTT. This sequence joins TRBV11-3 and TRBJ1-1; unclear D gene. Germline V gives CDR1 SGHNT, CDR2 YENEEA. V dropped 5 bases and J dropped 5 bases, with 12 bases sitting between them. The CDR3 has 13 amino acids.

The chain is built from TRBV2 and TRBJ2-3; D perhaps matches TRBD1 (6 bases). Deletions cut 2 bases from V and 0 bases from J, with 15 bases between. The CDR3 length is 17 residues. Per the germline V gene, CDR1 is SNHLY and CDR2 is FYNNEI. The CDR3 region has the DNA TGTGCCAGCAGTGAAATACTCCCGGGACAAAGCACAGATACGCAGTATTTT. Residues: CASSEILPGQSTDTQYF.

The genes are TRBV6-5 and TRBJ2-1; 10 bases match TRBD1. The CDR3 spans 14 residues. CDR1 and CDR2 (germline): MNHEY, SVGAGI. The V and J ends lost 7 bases and 8 bases, in that order; junction bases with no gene match: 8. In nucleotides, the CDR3 is TGTGCCAGCATTGCCTCGACAGGGGGCCATGAGCAGTTCTTC. This sequence encodes CASIASTGGHEQFF.

The genes are TRBV7-8 and TRBJ2-5; TRBD1 is a possible D gene (7 bases). V was trimmed by 5 bases and J by 4 bases, leaving 11 bases between them. The germline V gene encodes CDR1 SGHVS and CDR2 FQNEAQ. The CDR3 covers 13 residues. CDR3: CASSRGTAETQYF. In DNA form, the CDR3 reads TGTGCCAGCAGCCGGGGGACAGCAGAGACCCAGTACTTC. Variable domain in full (rest from reference TRBV7-8 and TRBJ2-5): GAGVSQSPRYKVAKRGQDVALRCDPISGHVSLFWYQQALGQGPEFLTYFQNEAQLDKSGLPSDRFFAERPEGSVSTLKIQRTQQEDSAVYLCASSRGTAETQYFGPGTRLLVL.

The J gene is TRBJ2-7, the V gene TRBV21-1; the table's D gene call, TRBD1, was not cross checked with the DNA. TRBV21-1 is a pseudogene segment. This CDR3 comprises 13 residues. This CDR3 is CASSKVWGREQYF. CDR3 coding DNA: TGTGCCAGCAGCAAAGTTTGGGGCCGCGAGCAGTACTTC.

The chain links TRBV11-3 to TRBJ2-1; 7 bases match TRBD1. Trimming at V came to 1 base and at J to 7 bases, leaving 4 bases not matched to a gene. The CDR3 extends over 14 amino acids. The V gene's germline CDR1 is SGHNT and CDR2 YENEEA. The CDR3 here is CASSLGGQRNEQFF. The CDR3 DNA sequence: TGTGCCAGCAGCTTAGGGGGACAGAGGAATGAGCAGTTCTTC.

V usage is TRBV4-2 and J usage is TRBJ2-1, with D tentatively TRBD1 (6 bases). CDR1 is LGHNA and CDR2 is YNFKEQ in the germline V gene. V lost 1 base, J lost 7 bases, and 14 bases lay in between. The CDR3 totals 15 residues. The CDR3 region has the DNA TGTGCCAGCAGCCAAGCTCTGGGGGCGTCGAATGAGCAGTTCTTC. It encodes CASSQALGASNEQFF.

The V gene is TRBV30, the J gene TRBJ2-4, with D possibly being TRBD2 (5 bases). The CDR3 spans 16 residues. V was trimmed by 0 bases and J by 4 bases, leaving 16 bases between them. The germline V gene encodes CDR1 GTSNPN and CDR2 SVGIG (reference sequence). CDR3 in amino acids: CAWSVGGGPTKNIQYF. Here the CDR3 DNA reads TGTGCCTGGAGTGTGGGCGGCGGGCCGACTAAAAACATTCAGTACTTC.

The chain has TRBV29-1 and TRBJ2-5, with 9 bases that match TRBD1. The CDR3 totals 13 residues. Trimming took 6 bases from V and 0 from J; bases not matched to a gene: 2. CDR1 and CDR2 (germline): SQVTM, ANQGSEA. DNA for the CDR3: TGCAGCGTGGGGACAGGGAACCAAGAGACCCAGTACTTC. The encoded protein is CSVGTGNQETQYF. Full variable domain (rest looked up from reference TRBV29-1 and TRBJ2-5): SAVISQKPSRDICQRGTSLTIQCQVDSQVTMMFWYRQQPGQSLTLIATANQGSEATYESGFVIDKFPISRPNLTFSTLTVSNMSPEDSSIYLCSVGTGNQETQYFGPGTRLLVL.

V and J are TRBV19 and TRBJ1-5; TRBD1 agrees at 9 bases. Trimming took 10 bases from V and 8 from J; bases not matched to a gene: 21. Looked up from germline, CDR1 is LNHDA and CDR2 is SQIVND (reference sequence). CDR3 size: 17 residues. The CDR3 bases are TGTGCCACCCGTTTTACAGGACAGGGGTGGATTGGGGAGCCCCAGCATTTT. This encodes CATRFTGQGWIGEPQHF.

This clone was seen a few times. The J gene is TRBJ2-1, the V gene TRBV27; TRBD1 matches at 9 bases. V was clipped by 2 bases and J by 6 bases; unmatched bases: 14. The CDR3 spans 18 residues. Germline-derived CDR1 and CDR2 are MNHEY and SMNVEV (reference sequence). The CDR3 is CASSLKDRGLTRGNEQFF. The CDR3 DNA follows: TGTGCCAGCAGTTTAAAGGACAGGGGACTCACAAGGGGCAATGAGCAGTTCTTC.

The chain employs TRBV19 and TRBJ1-1; TRBD1 matches 8 bases. V dropped 8 bases and J dropped 13; count of bases not matched to a gene: 12. This CDR3 comprises 12 residues. CDR1 is LNHDA, CDR2 SQIVND, per germline (reference sequence). The CDR3, as DNA: TGTGCCAGTGGCCCCAGGGGGCTCTTGGGTTTCTTT. This codes for CASGPRGLLGFF. Based on the CDR3 plus reference TRBV19 and TRBJ1-1, the full variable domain is DGGITQSPKYLFRKEGQNVTLSCEQNLNHDAMYWYRQDPGQGLRLIYYSQIVNDFQKGDIAEGYSVSREKKESFPLTVTSAQKNPTAFYLCASGPRGLLGFFGQGTRLTVV.

The chain links TRBV5-6 to TRBJ1-1; no firm D call. Trimming shortened V by 4 bases and J by 3 bases, and 13 bases separated the two germline ends. The CDR3 extends over 14 amino acids. The V gene's germline CDR1 is SGHDT and CDR2 YYEEEE. CDR3 residues: CASSRGTSDTEAFF. The CDR3 nucleotides read TGTGCCAGCAGCCGAGGCACATCCGACACTGAAGCTTTCTTT.

Only a few counts were recorded for this clone. CDR3 sequence: CASSLNQGPQHF. The CDR3, as DNA: TGTGCCAGCAGCTTGAACCAGGGGCCCCAGCATTTT. The chain employs TRBV5-4 and TRBJ1-5, with a weak D call TRBD1 (5 bases). CDR3 length: 12 residues. Trimming removed 1 base at V and 9 bases at J, with 8 bases between. Per the germline V gene, CDR1 is SGHNT and CDR2 is YYREEE (reference sequence).

This chain uses TRBV19 with TRBJ1-1; 7 bases are shared with TRBD1. The V segment lost 4 bases and the J segment 4 bases; nucleotides outside the gene matches: 9. The CDR3 consists of 15 residues. Germline V gene lookup returns CDR1 LNHDA and CDR2 SQIVND (reference sequence). The CDR3 DNA reads TGTGCCAGTAGTAGCTTCCGGGACAGAAGCACTGAAGCTTTCTTT. Translation: CASSSFRDRSTEAFF.

This clone was detected once. This sequence joins TRBV10-3 and TRBJ1-5; D gene ambiguous. V gave up 0 bases and J gave up 0 bases, with 18 bases separating them. The CDR3 spans 19 residues. The germline V gene encodes CDR1 ENHRY and CDR2 SYGVKD. The CDR3 nucleotides are TGTGCCATCAGTGAGTCCGAGGGAGGGCCATTATATAGCAATCAGCCCCAGCATTTT. Translating gives CAISESEGGPLYSNQPQHF.

This clone was picked up one time. The chain links TRBV27 to TRBJ2-7; D is unclear. Germline lookup yields CDR1 MNHEY and CDR2 SMNVEV (reference sequence). This CDR3 is built from 12 residues. V was clipped by 7 bases and J by 1 base, with 8 bases between them. The CDR3, as DNA: TGTGCCAGCAACCTAAAGTCCTACGAGCAGTACTTC. Amino acids: CASNLKSYEQYF.

This chain joins TRBV11-3 and TRBJ1-6; D is possibly TRBD1 (5 bases). CDR3 length: 18 amino acids. Germline CDR1 SGHNT, CDR2 YENEEA. Trimming stripped 7 bases from V and 3 bases from J, with 22 bases between. DNA for the CDR3: TGTGCCAGCACCCTTGGGGGGGGGACGGTGTTCTATAATTCACCCCTCCACTTT. Translating gives CASTLGGGTVFYNSPLHF.

This clone was observed once. The CDR3 DNA is TGTGCCAGCAGCCAAGACGGTCAGGGGAACTCACCCCTCCACTTT. It codes for CASSQDGQGNSPLHF. V is TRBV3-1 (or the pseudogene TRBV3-2) and J is TRBJ1-6, with D possibly TRBD1 on 6 matching bases. The ends were cut back, 0 bases at V and 10 bases at J, with 13 bases in the middle. The CDR3 consists of 15 residues. Germline assignment: CDR1 LGHDT and CDR2 YNNKEL (reference sequence).

The chain couples TRBV5-1 to TRBJ1-6, with 7 bases identical to TRBD1. With V trimmed by 4 bases and J by 7 bases, 8 bases remained unmatched. Germline CDR1 is SGHRS and CDR2 is YFSETQ. The CDR3 consists of 15 residues. This CDR3 reads CASSAPGTENSPLHF. The CDR3 coding sequence is TGCGCCAGCAGCGCCCCCGGGACAGAGAATTCACCCCTCCACTTT. The full variable domain, completed using reference TRBV5-1 and TRBJ1-6, is KAGVTQTPRYLIKTRGQQVTLSCSPISGHRSVSWYQQTPGQGLQFLFEYFSETQRNKGNFPGRFSGRQFSNSRSEMNVSTLELGDSALYLCASSAPGTENSPLHFGNGTRLTVT.

The rearrangement joins TRBV6-2 or TRBV6-3 to TRBJ1-1; D ambiguous. Germline V lookup: CDR1 MNHEY, CDR2 SVGEGT. This CDR3 spans 15 amino acids. Trimming took off 0 bases at V and 1 base at J, with 9 bases between the two ends. CDR3 nucleotide sequence: TGTGCCAGCAGTTACTCGATAACAGAGAACACTGAAGCTTTCTTT. This gives the protein CASSYSITENTEAFF.

V and J are TRBV4-1 and TRBJ1-4; 10 bases are shared with TRBD1. This CDR3 contains 17 residues. Trimming took 1 base from V and 8 from J; bases not matched to a gene: 10. Germline CDR1 is MGHRA and CDR2 is YSYEKL. CDR3 bases: TGCGCCAGCAGCCAAGCCTTTCGACAGGGGGCGAAGGAAAAACTGTTTTTT. Translating it yields CASSQAFRQGAKEKLFF.

This rearrangement joins TRBV3-1 (or the pseudogene TRBV3-2) to TRBJ1-2; 7 bases are shared with TRBD1. J was trimmed by 3 bases and V by 4 bases; bases with no gene match: 5. There are 14 residues in the CDR3. Germline values: CDR1 LGHDT, CDR2 YNNKEL (reference sequence). In DNA, the CDR3 is TGTGCCAGCAGCCGTGGACAGGCTTACTATGGCTACACCTTC. This encodes CASSRGQAYYGYTF.

V gene TRBV11-2 combines with J gene TRBJ2-3; 13 bases map to TRBD2. V lost 5 bases, J lost 5 bases, and 4 bases stayed unmatched. The CDR3 runs 15 residues. Germline V gene lookup returns CDR1 SGHAT and CDR2 FQNNGV. The CDR3 nucleotides read TGTGCCAGCAGCGGACTAGCGGGAGTGGTAGATACGCAGTATTTT. Translated, it gives CASSGLAGVVDTQYF.

The V and J genes are TRBV24-1 and TRBJ2-3; 10 bases are shared with TRBD2. The CDR3 runs 16 residues. Trimming removed 5 bases from V and 6 bases from J; junction bases left unmatched: 10. CDR1 and CDR2 (germline): KGHDR, SFDVKD. The CDR3 sequence is CATSAGLAGVGDTQYF. For the CDR3, the DNA is TGTGCCACCAGTGCCGGCCTAGCGGGAGTTGGGGATACGCAGTATTTT.

The chain links TRBV5-5 to TRBJ2-5, with a weak D call TRBD2 (7 bases). Germline CDR1 SGHKS, CDR2 YYEKEE (reference sequence). The CDR3 loop spans 15 amino acids. The ends were cut back, 4 bases at V and 2 bases at J, with 15 bases in the middle. CDR3 loop: CASSLSGTKQETQYF. The CDR3 bases are TGTGCCAGCAGCCTCAGCGGGACAAAACAAGAGACCCAGTACTTC.

This clone was seen a handful of times. This sequence joins TRBV3-1 (or the pseudogene TRBV3-2) and TRBJ2-5, with D possibly being TRBD2 (5 bases). The CDR3 sequence is 16 residues long. Germline V gene sequence: CDR1 LGHDT, CDR2 YNNKEL (reference sequence). Trimming took 0 bases from V and 0 from J, leaving 11 bases between them. The CDR3 DNA sequence: TGTGCCAGCAGCCAAGATCGAGGGAAATACCAAGAGACCCAGTACTTC. Its protein product is CASSQDRGKYQETQYF.

The J gene is TRBJ2-7, the V gene TRBV4-2; 11 nucleotides align to TRBD1. V lost 1 base, J lost 2 bases, and 1 base stayed unmatched. The CDR3 covers 15 residues. Germline V gene sequence: CDR1 LGHNA, CDR2 YNFKEQ. CDR3 coding DNA: TGTGCCAGCAGCCAAGGGACAGGGGGCCCCTACGAGCAGTACTTC. Protein sequence: CASSQGTGGPYEQYF.

The J gene is TRBJ2-3, the V gene TRBV5-4, with 8 bases that match TRBD2. The V and J ends lost 1 base and 3 bases, in that order; junction bases with no gene match: 4. CDR1 SGHNT and CDR2 YYREEE come from the germline V gene (reference sequence). The CDR3 sequence is 15 residues long. The CDR3 nucleotides are TGTGCCAGCAGCTTGTGGACGGGAGGGACAGATACGCAGTATTTT. This sequence encodes CASSLWTGGTDTQYF.

The chain is built from TRBV19 and TRBJ1-4; D is ambiguous. Germline CDR1 LNHDA, CDR2 SQIVND (reference sequence). V was shortened by 9 bases and J by 7 bases, with 18 bases between the two germline ends. The CDR3 extends over 14 amino acids. CDR3 nucleotides: TGTGCCAGCCGATTGAGGGCGTGGGGTGAAAAACTGTTTTTT. Amino acid sequence: CASRLRAWGEKLFF.

The chain recombines TRBV18 with TRBJ1-1; 9 nucleotides match TRBD1. CDR3 length equals 13 residues. The junction had 0 bases not matched to a gene; V was cut back by 3 bases and J by 4 bases. The germline CDR1 and CDR2 sequences are KGHSH and LQKENI. CDR3 loop: CASSPDRGTEAFF. CDR3 coding DNA: TGTGCCAGCTCACCGGACAGGGGCACTGAAGCTTTCTTT.

This clone has more than one count but fewer than ten. The CDR3 DNA reads as TGTGCCAGTAGCCGGGTCGGGAGGGGCACAGATACGCAGTATTTT. Encoded protein: CASSRVGRGTDTQYF. The gene calls are TRBV19 and TRBJ2-3, with 8 bases fitting TRBD2. CDR1 and CDR2 from the germline V gene are LNHDA and SQIVND (reference sequence). There are 15 residues in the CDR3. With V trimmed by 6 bases and J by 1 base, 6 bases remained unmatched.